This TCR beta chain was captured in a study of CD8 T cells in ankylosing spondylitis. TCR beta libraries were made by quantitative 5'-RACE with molecular barcodes. TCRdb ran MiXCR on the 5' RACE reads and lists one entry per CDR3 protein. The table has tens of thousands of distinct CDR3 sequences, about 6.2% seen once. On this clonotype itself: Antigen: not known.

Germline V gene data show CDR1 as SEHNR and CDR2 as FQNEAQ (reference sequence). Trimming shortened V by 3 bases and J by 0 bases, and 9 bases separated the two germline ends. The CDR3 sequence is 15 residues long. Overall study findings and caveats: Apparently characteristic of ankylosing spondylitis blood was a TCR beta motif (about eight highly homologous variants).

The gene calls are TRBV7-9 and TRBJ2-1, with a weak D call TRBD1 (5 bases). This TCR came from a male donor with ankylosing spondylitis. The specimen sequenced was synovial fluid, either unsorted or a sorted T cell fraction (not recorded which). The CDR3: CASSFYRSSYNEQFF. In DNA, the CDR3 is TGTGCCAGCAGCTTTTACAGGAGCTCCTACAATGAGCAGTTCTTC.